The rows below give T cell receptor beta chains drawn from one sample of a study of T-cell reconstitution after alpha-beta-depleted transplantation in children. TCRdb passed the PCR reads through MiXCR, listing each CDR3 protein once. Altogether about 78,000 distinct CDR3 sequences are present, 14% being singletons, with the ten largest covering 25% to 30%. This specimen was PBMCs, mostly from graft donor cells, taken 180 days after TCRalphabeta/CD19-depleted stem cell transplant. The receptors were sampled from a male patient aged 2-10 years who had a stem cell transplant for acute lymphoblastic leukemia, so the T cells may come from the graft donor. Each CDR3 is given with its conserved first and last residue. D genes are given only for firm matches. For some rows the clone size is stated as once, few or many, or as a class when expanded; others skip it.

v_gene: TRBV20-1
d_gene: NA
abundance: few
j_gene: TRBJ2-3
CDR3nt: TGCAGTGCTAGATCCCCCAGAGGACACGTCACAGATACGCAGTATTTT
CDR3aa: CSARSPRGHVTDTQYF

v_gene: TRBV7-9
d_gene: TRBD1
abundance: few
j_gene: TRBJ1-1
CDR3nt: TGTGCCAGCAGCATGCAAGGGACAGGGTTCACTGAAGCTTTCTTT
CDR3aa: CASSMQGTGFTEAFF

v_gene: TRBV4-1
d_gene: NA
abundance: few
j_gene: TRBJ1-1
CDR3nt: TGCGCCAGCAGCCCCACACCAAGTTCCACTGAAGCTTTCTTT
CDR3aa: CASSPTPSSTEAFF

v_gene: TRBV27
d_gene: NA
abundance: NA
j_gene: TRBJ2-1
CDR3nt: TGTGCCAGCAGTTTATACGGGAGATACTACAATGAGCAGTTCTTC
CDR3aa: CASSLYGRYYNEQFF

v_gene: TRBV5-1
d_gene: NA
abundance: NA
j_gene: TRBJ1-4
CDR3nt: TGCGCCAGCAGACCTGGACACGTCCTAACTAATGAAAAACTGTTTTTT
CDR3aa: CASRPGHVLTNEKLFF

v_gene: TRBV20-1
d_gene: NA
abundance: many
j_gene: TRBJ2-7
CDR3nt: TGCAGCGACGGGAGACGCTCGGGGGAGCAGTACTTC
CDR3aa: CSDGRRSGEQYF

v_gene: TRBV7-6
d_gene: TRBD1
abundance: many
j_gene: TRBJ1-5
CDR3nt: TGTGCCAGCAGCTTAGTACCAGGGACAGGGGCGGATAGCAATCAGCCCCAGCATTTT
CDR3aa: CASSLVPGTGADSNQPQHF

v_gene: TRBV15
d_gene: NA
abundance: NA
j_gene: TRBJ2-6
CDR3nt: TGTGCCACCAGCAGAGAGGTCGGGGGAATGATGGCTGGGGCCAACGTCCTGACTTTC
CDR3aa: CATSREVGGMMAGANVLTF

v_gene: TRBV11-2
d_gene: TRBD2
abundance: NA
j_gene: TRBJ2-1
CDR3nt: TGTGCCAGCAGCTTAGGACGGGCTAGCGGATACAATGAGCAGTTCTTC
CDR3aa: CASSLGRASGYNEQFF

v_gene: TRBV9
d_gene: TRBD2
abundance: few
j_gene: TRBJ2-5
CDR3nt: TGTGCCAGCAGCGTAGAAAGCGGGAGGGCGCAGACCCAGTACTTC
CDR3aa: CASSVESGRAQTQYF

v_gene: TRBV7-2
d_gene: NA
abundance: few
j_gene: TRBJ2-7
CDR3nt: TGTGCCAGCAGCTTGTCTAGGACAGTAACCTACGAGCAGTACTTC
CDR3aa: CASSLSRTVTYEQYF

v_gene: TRBV7-6
d_gene: NA
abundance: NA
j_gene: TRBJ1-5
CDR3nt: TGTGCCAGCAGCTTAGGGGGTGAGGGGACGCCCCAGCATTTT
CDR3aa: CASSLGGEGTPQHF

v_gene: TRBV4-1
d_gene: NA
abundance: few
j_gene: TRBJ2-3
CDR3nt: TGCGCCAGCAGCCGGCGACCTTTCACAGATACGCAGTATTTT
CDR3aa: CASSRRPFTDTQYF

v_gene: TRBV20-1
d_gene: NA
abundance: few
j_gene: TRBJ1-5
CDR3nt: TGCAGTGCTAGAGACGCCAACAATCAGCCCCAGCATTTT
CDR3aa: CSARDANNQPQHF

v_gene: TRBV25-1
d_gene: NA
abundance: NA
j_gene: TRBJ2-5
CDR3nt: TGTGCCAGCAGTGCGCCAGGCATCCAAGAGACCCAGTACTTC
CDR3aa: CASSAPGIQETQYF

v_gene: TRBV10-3
d_gene: NA
abundance: few
j_gene: TRBJ2-4
CDR3nt: TGTGCCATCAGTGACCCGGGGATTAGGGCCAAAAACATTCAGTACTTC
CDR3aa: CAISDPGIRAKNIQYF

v_gene: TRBV18
d_gene: NA
abundance: few
j_gene: TRBJ2-3
CDR3nt: TGTGCCAGCTCCTCGGGGGCCCCAGATACGCAGTATTTT
CDR3aa: CASSSGAPDTQYF

v_gene: TRBV12-3/TRBV12-4
d_gene: NA
abundance: many
j_gene: TRBJ2-3
CDR3nt: TGTGCCAGTCGCACAGCCTCAAGCACAGATACGCAGTATTTT
CDR3aa: CASRTASSTDTQYF

v_gene: TRBV4-3
d_gene: NA
abundance: few
j_gene: TRBJ2-5
CDR3nt: TGCGCCAGCAGCCAAGAAAGGAAGACCCAGTACTTC
CDR3aa: CASSQERKTQYF

v_gene: TRBV20-1
d_gene: NA
abundance: NA
j_gene: TRBJ2-3
CDR3nt: TGCAGTGCTAGTTTAGTCGCGCGTTCGCAGTATTTT
CDR3aa: CSASLVARSQYF

v_gene: TRBV9
d_gene: TRBD2
abundance: many
j_gene: TRBJ2-1
CDR3nt: TGTGCCAGCAGCCTTAGCGGGGGACTGTACAATGAGCAGTTCTTC
CDR3aa: CASSLSGGLYNEQFF

v_gene: TRBV28
d_gene: NA
abundance: few
j_gene: TRBJ1-4
CDR3nt: TGTGCCAGCAAGACAGGCTTATTTGGAAAACTGTTTTTT
CDR3aa: CASKTGLFGKLFF

v_gene: TRBV7-2
d_gene: TRBD2
abundance: NA
j_gene: TRBJ2-7
CDR3nt: TGTGCCAGCAGCTCGGGACTAGCGGGGACCCCCTACGAGCAGTACTTC
CDR3aa: CASSSGLAGTPYEQYF

v_gene: TRBV6-5
d_gene: NA
abundance: many
j_gene: TRBJ2-1
CDR3nt: TGTGCCAGCAGTTACTCGATACGGGGGCTAAGATACAATGAGCAGTTCTTC
CDR3aa: CASSYSIRGLRYNEQFF

v_gene: TRBV7-2
d_gene: TRBD2
abundance: NA
j_gene: TRBJ2-3
CDR3nt: TGTGCCAGCAGCTTATTACTAGCGGGAGAAACAGATACGCAGTATTTT
CDR3aa: CASSLLLAGETDTQYF

v_gene: TRBV10-3
d_gene: TRBD1
abundance: NA
j_gene: TRBJ2-6
CDR3nt: TGTGCCACCTACAGGGGGCTTGGGGCCAACGTCCTGACTTTC
CDR3aa: CATYRGLGANVLTF